This entry concerns a single T cell receptor beta chain. In the authors' workflow: It was from reference gene primer amplification that nucleated cell counts were estimated. Generated by immunoSEQ multiplex PCR, the TCRdb table keeps only in-frame clones and is missing some. The V and J calls and the clone size are those of that table, but D and trimming were determined from the DNA. The repertoire holds 100,000 or so clones, with about four fifths as singletons. These data come from a study of blood T cell repertoires in COVID-19. Study-wide context: Material from acute and convalescent COVID-19 was sourced from the United States, Italy and Spain. Sources were T cells, B-cell-depleted T cells, or PBMCs; the material itself was cDNA or gDNA.

The sequencing input was peripheral blood. This TCR derives from a woman over 75 with acute or convalescent COVID-19.

CDR3 nucleotide sequence: TGTGCCACCAGTGATCCCTTTAGCGGGGGGCCCACCGGGGAGCTGTTTTTT. This gives the protein CATSDPFSGGPTGELFF. The chain recombines TRBV24-1 with TRBJ2-2; TRBD2 matches at 10 bases. This CDR3 comprises 17 residues. Looked up from germline, CDR1 is KGHDR and CDR2 is SFDVKD. V trimming: 3 bases; J trimming: 4 bases; junction bases outside the gene matches: 7.